This is a list of T cell receptor beta chains from one sample in a study of blood T cells in healthy people across ages. TCRdb called the 5' RACE reads again in MiXCR, with one record for every CDR3 protein. The sample holds some 900,000 distinct CDR3 sequences, 40% to 60% seen once. Source material: blood. The receptors were gathered from a man aged 25 to 45 in good health. Each CDR3 is given with its conserved first and last residue. The D gene is left open where the match is weak. Rows give clone size only sometimes, using once, few, many, or a class for an expanded clone.

CDR3nt,CDR3aa,j_gene,d_gene,abundance,v_gene
TGTGCCAGCAGCCAAGACGACGGGAATAACTATGGCTACACCTTC,CASSQDDGNNYGYTF,TRBJ1-2,-,-,TRBV4-2
TGTGCCAGCAGCCGGAGTTTTTCTGGTGGCCGCGGCTACACCTTC,CASSRSFSGGRGYTF,TRBJ1-2,-,-,TRBV28
TGTGCCAGCAGCTTAGTGCTGGGGGCCCAAGAGACCCAGTACTTC,CASSLVLGAQETQYF,TRBJ2-5,-,-,TRBV5-6
TGTGCCAGCACTCGCTCGGCGAGGGGGCCTTCTGAGCAGTTCTTC,CASTRSARGPSEQFF,TRBJ2-1,TRBD1,-,TRBV6-5
TGTGCCAGCAGCCAAAGTAACCCGGCAGGTCCCTACGAGCAGTACTTC,CASSQSNPAGPYEQYF,TRBJ2-7,-,-,TRBV7-9
TGTGCCAGCAGTAAACGGACAATGAACACTGAAGCTTTCTTT,CASSKRTMNTEAFF,TRBJ1-1,-,-,TRBV12-3/TRBV12-4
TGTGCCAGCAGTCCCCCCAGCGGGGCGGAGAATGAGCAGTTCTTC,CASSPPSGAENEQFF,TRBJ2-1,TRBD2,-,TRBV27
TGTGCCAGCAGCCCCACCTCCGGACTAGCTAGCACAGATACGCAGTATTTT,CASSPTSGLASTDTQYF,TRBJ2-3,TRBD2,-,TRBV3-1
TGTGCCAGCAGGCAACAGGAGGCGGGAATCAGCGAGCAGTACTTC,CASRQQEAGISEQYF,TRBJ2-7,-,-,TRBV6-5
TGTGCCAGCAGCTTGGGCACGGGGACTTATAGCAATCAGCCCCAGCATTTT,CASSLGTGTYSNQPQHF,TRBJ1-5,-,-,TRBV7-2
TGCGCCAGCAGCGGCGGGGGAACGGCCAAAAACATTCAGTACTTC,CASSGGGTAKNIQYF,TRBJ2-4,TRBD2,-,TRBV5-1
TGTGCCAGCAGTGAGGGTTCCGGGGCTCAGTCCTACGAGCAGTACTTC,CASSEGSGAQSYEQYF,TRBJ2-7,-,-,TRBV2
TGTGCCAGCAGCTCGACAGGGGGTGATTACAATGAGCAGTTCTTC,CASSSTGGDYNEQFF,TRBJ2-1,TRBD1,-,TRBV5-5
TGTGCCAGCACCTCGACTCGAACCACAGGGTACTATGGCTACACCTTC,CASTSTRTTGYYGYTF,TRBJ1-2,-,few,TRBV6-5
TGTGCCAGCAGTCCTCAGGGGGACATTCAGTACTTC,CASSPQGDIQYF,TRBJ2-4,TRBD1,-,TRBV12-3/TRBV12-4
TGCGCCAGCAGGATAAGCGGGGACGGAGAGACCCAGTACTTC,CASRISGDGETQYF,TRBJ2-5,TRBD2,-,TRBV5-1
TGTGCCAGCAGTCTAGACGACAATCAGCCCCAGCATTTT,CASSLDDNQPQHF,TRBJ1-5,-,-,TRBV12-3/TRBV12-4
TGTGCCATAAGAGTGTCGGCACGCTCCTACAATGAGCAGTTCTTC,CAIRVSARSYNEQFF,TRBJ2-1,-,-,TRBV12-3/TRBV12-4
TGCAGTGCTAGAATAGCTAGCGGGGGGGCCGGATACCAAGAGACCCAGTACTTC,CSARIASGGAGYQETQYF,TRBJ2-5,TRBD2,-,TRBV20-1
TGCAGTGCTAGGCCCAGGGTGACCTACGAGCAGTACTTC,CSARPRVTYEQYF,TRBJ2-7,-,-,TRBV20-1
TGTGCCAGCAGTTACGGCAGTCTAGCGGGGGTTCAGACCCAGTACTTC,CASSYGSLAGVQTQYF,TRBJ2-5,TRBD2,-,TRBV6-5
TGCAGCGTGAGCCGGGGGTATAGTGAGGAAAAACTGTTTTTT,CSVSRGYSEEKLFF,TRBJ1-4,-,-,TRBV29-1
TGTGCCAGCAGTGCAGCGGGGGGGCGGAACGGGGAGCTGTTTTTT,CASSAAGGRNGELFF,TRBJ2-2,TRBD2,-,TRBV2
TGTGCCAGCAGCGTAGAACAGGACCCTTTTAATGAGCAGTTCTTC,CASSVEQDPFNEQFF,TRBJ2-1,-,-,TRBV9
TGCAGCGTTGAAGATGACAGGTACATTATGGATGAGCAGTTCTTC,CSVEDDRYIMDEQFF,TRBJ2-1,-,-,TRBV29-1
TGCGCCAGCAGCCAAGATTTGACGGGGGGCGCCAGTGAGCAGTTCTTC,CASSQDLTGGASEQFF,TRBJ2-1,-,-,TRBV4-3
TGCGCCAGCAGCCAAGCTCCCCAGTACGAGCAGTACTTC,CASSQAPQYEQYF,TRBJ2-7,-,-,TRBV4-3
TGTGCCAGCAGTCTTCTTCCCCTATCCAAGGGCGGGGAGCTGTTTTTT,CASSLLPLSKGGELFF,TRBJ2-2,-,once,TRBV12-3/TRBV12-4